The TCR beta chain under discussion was sequenced for a study of CD8+ T cells in alopecia areata. Whole-study context: The tofacitinib course ran for 6 to 18 months and was followed by 6 months off drug.

Sequencing templates came from extracted RNA that was reverse transcribed into cDNA. Produced via immunoSEQ multiplex PCR; TCRdb's table is partial and in-frame only. The repertoire holds more than 90,000 clones, with around two fifths as singletons. Study outcomes and limitations: Scalp lesions, especially in alopecia totalis/universalis, had higher clonality than normal scalp. Alphabeta T cells residing in normal skin are also sequenced in scalp samples.

Concerning this clone itself: Its antigen remains unknown.

The clonotype originates from a human donor with alopecia areata. The sample taken for sequencing was CD4+ T cells sorted from blood.

The DNA of the CDR3 is TGCGCCAGCAGCCCTGCGGGTAGGACGGGGAATGAGCAGTTCTTC. This gives the protein CASSPAGRTGNEQFF. This sequence joins TRBV5-1 and TRBJ2-1; a weak D match, TRBD2 (5 bases). CDR1 and CDR2 from the germline V gene are SGHRS and YFSETQ. Between the trimmed V and J ends, which lost 4 bases and 7 bases, there was a span of 18 bases. There are 15 residues in the CDR3.